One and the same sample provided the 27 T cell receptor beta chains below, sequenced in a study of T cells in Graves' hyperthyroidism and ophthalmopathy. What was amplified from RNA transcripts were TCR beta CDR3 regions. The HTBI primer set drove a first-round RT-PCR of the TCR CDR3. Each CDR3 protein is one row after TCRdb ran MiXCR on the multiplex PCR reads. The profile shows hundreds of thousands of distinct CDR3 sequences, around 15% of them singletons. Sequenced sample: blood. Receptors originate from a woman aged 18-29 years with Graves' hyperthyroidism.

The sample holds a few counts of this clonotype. The DNA of the CDR3 is TGTGCCAGCAGCGAGGGGGGGGGACCCAGATCTCACGAGCAGTACTTC. Residues: CASSEGGGPRSHEQYF. This chain links TRBV9 with TRBJ2-7, with a weak D call TRBD2 (7 bases). CDR1 and CDR2 from the germline V gene are SGDLS and YYNGEE. The V end was cut by 3 bases, the J end by 5 bases, with 21 bases between. The CDR3 covers 16 residues.

In nucleotides, the CDR3 is TGTGCCAGCAGTCCGACTAGCGGGAGGTTCTACAATGAGCAGTTCTTC. Translating gives CASSPTSGRFYNEQFF. The chain links TRBV12-3 or TRBV12-4 to TRBJ2-1; 13 positions agree with TRBD2. This CDR3 comprises 16 residues. The junction had 4 bases not matched to a gene; V was cut back by 5 bases and J by 3 bases.

The CDR3 here is CSVEAAGQGGHGYTF. The CDR3 DNA sequence: TGCAGCGTTGAAGCGGCAGGACAGGGGGGGCACGGCTACACCTTC. This chain uses TRBV29-1 with TRBJ1-2; 10 bases fit TRBD1. This CDR3 comprises 15 residues. The junction had 10 bases not matched to a gene; V was cut back by 1 base and J by 8 bases. Germline CDR1 and CDR2: SQVTM and ANQGSEA. Full variable domain (remainder filled in from reference TRBV29-1 and TRBJ1-2): SAVISQKPSRDICQRGTSLTIQCQVDSQVTMMFWYRQQPGQSLTLIATANQGSEATYESGFVIDKFPISRPNLTFSTLTVSNMSPEDSSIYLCSVEAAGQGGHGYTFGSGTRLTVV.

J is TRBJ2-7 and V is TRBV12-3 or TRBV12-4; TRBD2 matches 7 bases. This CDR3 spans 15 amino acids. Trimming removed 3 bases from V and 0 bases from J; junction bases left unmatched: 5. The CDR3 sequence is CASSLLADPSYEQYF. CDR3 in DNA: TGTGCCAGCAGTTTGCTAGCGGACCCCTCCTACGAGCAGTACTTC.

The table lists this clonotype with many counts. Written as DNA, the CDR3 is TGTGCCTGGAAAACAGGGGGCAACGAGCAGTACTTC. Protein sequence: CAWKTGGNEQYF. The chain recombines TRBV30 with TRBJ2-7, with 9 nucleotides matching TRBD1. CDR1 and CDR2 (germline): GTSNPN, SVGIG (reference sequence). V trimming: 4 bases; J trimming: 5 bases; junction bases outside the gene matches: 3. There are 12 residues in the CDR3.

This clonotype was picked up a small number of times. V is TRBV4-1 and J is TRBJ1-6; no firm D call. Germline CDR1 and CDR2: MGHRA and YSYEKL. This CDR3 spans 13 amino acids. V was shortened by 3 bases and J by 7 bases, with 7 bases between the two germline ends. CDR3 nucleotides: TGCGCCAGCAGCCAGGGTTGGAATTCACCCCTCCACTTT. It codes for CASSQGWNSPLHF.

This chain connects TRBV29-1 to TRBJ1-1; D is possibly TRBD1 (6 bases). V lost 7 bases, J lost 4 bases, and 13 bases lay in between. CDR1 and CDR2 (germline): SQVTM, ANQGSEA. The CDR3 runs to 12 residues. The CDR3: CSGREGVTEAFF. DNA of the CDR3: TGCAGCGGCCGAGAGGGGGTCACTGAAGCTTTCTTT. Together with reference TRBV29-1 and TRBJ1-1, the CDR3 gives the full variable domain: SAVISQKPSRDICQRGTSLTIQCQVDSQVTMMFWYRQQPGQSLTLIATANQGSEATYESGFVIDKFPISRPNLTFSTLTVSNMSPEDSSIYLCSGREGVTEAFFGQGTRLTVV.

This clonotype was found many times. This chain's CDR3 is CSVGRTSGRTDTQYF. The CDR3 nucleotides are TGCAGCGTTGGCCGGACTAGCGGACGCACAGATACGCAGTATTTT. V and J are TRBV29-1 and TRBJ2-3; 10 bases align to TRBD2. Looked up from germline, CDR1 is SQVTM and CDR2 is ANQGSEA. The CDR3 has 15 residues. The V segment lost 4 bases and the J segment 1 base; nucleotides outside the gene matches: 5.

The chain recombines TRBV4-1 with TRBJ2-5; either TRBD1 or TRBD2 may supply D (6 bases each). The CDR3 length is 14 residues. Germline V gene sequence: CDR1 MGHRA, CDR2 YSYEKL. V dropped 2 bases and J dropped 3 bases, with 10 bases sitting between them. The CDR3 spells CASSQPGAKETQYF. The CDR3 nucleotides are TGCGCCAGCAGCCAACCGGGGGCGAAAGAGACCCAGTACTTC.

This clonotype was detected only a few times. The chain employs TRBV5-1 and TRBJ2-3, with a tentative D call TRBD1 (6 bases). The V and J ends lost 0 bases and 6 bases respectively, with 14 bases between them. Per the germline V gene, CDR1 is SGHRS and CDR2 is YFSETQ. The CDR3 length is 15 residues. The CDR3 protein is CASSLVPGASDTQYF. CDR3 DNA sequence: TGCGCCAGCAGCTTGGTTCCAGGGGCCTCGGATACGCAGTATTTT. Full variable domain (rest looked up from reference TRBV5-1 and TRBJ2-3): KAGVTQTPRYLIKTRGQQVTLSCSPISGHRSVSWYQQTPGQGLQFLFEYFSETQRNKGNFPGRFSGRQFSNSRSEMNVSTLELGDSALYLCASSLVPGASDTQYFGPGTRLTVL.

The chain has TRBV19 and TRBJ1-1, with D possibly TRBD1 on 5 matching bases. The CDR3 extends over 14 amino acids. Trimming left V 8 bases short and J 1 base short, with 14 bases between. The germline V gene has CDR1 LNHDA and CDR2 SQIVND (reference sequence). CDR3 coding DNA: TGTGCCAGTTTCCACGGGGCCCAGAACACTGAAGCTTTCTTT. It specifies CASFHGAQNTEAFF.

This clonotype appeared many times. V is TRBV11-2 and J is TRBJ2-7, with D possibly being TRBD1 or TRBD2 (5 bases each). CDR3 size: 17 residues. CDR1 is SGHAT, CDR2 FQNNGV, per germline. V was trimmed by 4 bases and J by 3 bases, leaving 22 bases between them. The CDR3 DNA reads TGTGCCAGCAGCTCGCTGGGTTCGGGACGAAGCCTCTACGAGCAGTACTTC. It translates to CASSSLGSGRSLYEQYF.

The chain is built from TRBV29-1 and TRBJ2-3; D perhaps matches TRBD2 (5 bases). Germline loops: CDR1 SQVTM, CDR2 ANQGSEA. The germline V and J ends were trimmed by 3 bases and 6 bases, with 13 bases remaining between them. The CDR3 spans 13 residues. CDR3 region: CSVDGLSGDTQYF. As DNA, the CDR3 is TGCAGCGTTGACGGTTTATCGGGGGATACGCAGTATTTT.

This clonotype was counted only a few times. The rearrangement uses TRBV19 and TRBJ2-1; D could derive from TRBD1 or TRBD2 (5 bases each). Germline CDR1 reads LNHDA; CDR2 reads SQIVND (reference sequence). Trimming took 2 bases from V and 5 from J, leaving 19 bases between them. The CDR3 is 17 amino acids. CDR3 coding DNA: TGTGCCAGTAGTATATATTTCGTGGGGACCTATAACAATGAGCAGTTCTTC. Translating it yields CASSIYFVGTYNNEQFF.

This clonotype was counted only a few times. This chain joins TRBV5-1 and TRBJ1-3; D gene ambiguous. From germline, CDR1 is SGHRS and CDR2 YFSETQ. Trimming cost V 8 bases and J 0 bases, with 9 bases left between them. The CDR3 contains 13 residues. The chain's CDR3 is CASTADSGNTIYF. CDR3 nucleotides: TGCGCCAGTACCGCCGACTCTGGAAACACCATATATTTT.

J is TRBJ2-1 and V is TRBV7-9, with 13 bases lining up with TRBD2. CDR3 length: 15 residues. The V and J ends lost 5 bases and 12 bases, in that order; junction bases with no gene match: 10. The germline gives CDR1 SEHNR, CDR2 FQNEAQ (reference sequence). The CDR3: CASSRGTSGTYAQFF. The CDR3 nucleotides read TGTGCCAGCAGCAGAGGGACTAGCGGGACATATGCGCAGTTCTTC.

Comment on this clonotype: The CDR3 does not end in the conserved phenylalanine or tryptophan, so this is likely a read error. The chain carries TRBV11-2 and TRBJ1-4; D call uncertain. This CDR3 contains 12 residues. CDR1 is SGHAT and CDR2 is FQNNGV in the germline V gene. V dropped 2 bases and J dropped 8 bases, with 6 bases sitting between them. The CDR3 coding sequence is TGTGCCAGCAGCTTAAAAGGGGAAAAACTGTTTATT. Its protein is CASSLKGEKLFI.

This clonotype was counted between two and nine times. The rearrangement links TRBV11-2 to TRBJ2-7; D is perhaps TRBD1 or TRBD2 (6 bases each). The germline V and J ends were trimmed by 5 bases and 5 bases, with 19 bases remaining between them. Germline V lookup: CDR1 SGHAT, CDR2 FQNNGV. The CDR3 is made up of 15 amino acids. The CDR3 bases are TGTGCCAGCAGCCCTACTAACGGGGGCAGCAACGAGCAGTACTTC. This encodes CASSPTNGGSNEQYF.

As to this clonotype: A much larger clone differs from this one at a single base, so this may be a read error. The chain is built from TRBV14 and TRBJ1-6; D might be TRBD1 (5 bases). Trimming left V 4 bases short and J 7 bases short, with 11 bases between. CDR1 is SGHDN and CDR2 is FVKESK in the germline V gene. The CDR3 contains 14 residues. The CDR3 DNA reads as TGTGCCAGCAGCCCCCCGGGGCAGAATTCACCCCTCCACTTT. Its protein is CASSPPGQNSPLHF.

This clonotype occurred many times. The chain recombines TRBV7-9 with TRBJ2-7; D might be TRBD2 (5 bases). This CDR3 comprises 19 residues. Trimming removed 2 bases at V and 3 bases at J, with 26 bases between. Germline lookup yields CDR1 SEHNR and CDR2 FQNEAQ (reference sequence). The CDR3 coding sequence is TGTGCCAGCAGCTTATTGATCCCCATGACTAACCAGGCCCTCTACGAGCAGTACTTC. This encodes CASSLLIPMTNQALYEQYF.

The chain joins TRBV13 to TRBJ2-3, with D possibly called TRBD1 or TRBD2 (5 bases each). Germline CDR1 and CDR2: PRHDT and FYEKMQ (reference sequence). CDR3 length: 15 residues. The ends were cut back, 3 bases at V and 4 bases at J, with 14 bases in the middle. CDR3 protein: CASSFSWGNADTQYF. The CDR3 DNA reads TGTGCCAGCAGCTTCTCATGGGGGAATGCAGATACGCAGTATTTT.

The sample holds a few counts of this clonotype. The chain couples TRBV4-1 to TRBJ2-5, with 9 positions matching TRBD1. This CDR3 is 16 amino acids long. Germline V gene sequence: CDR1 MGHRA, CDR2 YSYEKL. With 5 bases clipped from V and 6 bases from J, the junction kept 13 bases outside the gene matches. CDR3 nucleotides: TGCGCCAGCAGCTTAGGGAGGCCGGGACAGGGAAAGACCCAGTACTTC. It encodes CASSLGRPGQGKTQYF.

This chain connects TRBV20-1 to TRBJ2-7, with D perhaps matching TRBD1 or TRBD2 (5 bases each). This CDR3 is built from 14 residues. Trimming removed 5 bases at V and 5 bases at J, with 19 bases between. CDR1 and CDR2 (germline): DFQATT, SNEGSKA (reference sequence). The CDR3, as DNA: TGCAGTGCTGTGAAGAGACGGGGCGGCGACGAGCAGTACTTC. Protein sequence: CSAVKRRGGDEQYF.

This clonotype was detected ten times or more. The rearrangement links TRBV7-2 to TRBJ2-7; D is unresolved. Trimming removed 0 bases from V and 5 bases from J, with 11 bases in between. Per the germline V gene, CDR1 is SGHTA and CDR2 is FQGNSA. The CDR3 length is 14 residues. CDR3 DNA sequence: TGTGCCAGCAGCTTAGCGTTGCGCACCAACGAGCAGTACTTC. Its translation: CASSLALRTNEQYF.

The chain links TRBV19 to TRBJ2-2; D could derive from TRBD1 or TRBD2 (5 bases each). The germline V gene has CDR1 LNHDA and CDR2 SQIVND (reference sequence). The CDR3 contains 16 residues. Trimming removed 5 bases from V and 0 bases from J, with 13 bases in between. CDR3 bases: TGTGCCAGTAGTCCCCAAGGGACGGCGAACACCGGGGAGCTGTTTTTT. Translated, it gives CASSPQGTANTGELFF.

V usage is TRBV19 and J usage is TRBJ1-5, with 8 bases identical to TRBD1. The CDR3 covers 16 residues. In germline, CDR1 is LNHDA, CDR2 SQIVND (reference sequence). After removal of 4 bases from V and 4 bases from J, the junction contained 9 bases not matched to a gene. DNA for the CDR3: TGTGCCAGTAGTACCACTGGGACAGGAAAGAATCAGCCCCAGCATTTT. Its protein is CASSTTGTGKNQPQHF.

CDR3 loop: CASSLIGTATMNTEAFF. CDR3 DNA: TGTGCCAGCAGCTTGATTGGAACAGCCACAATGAACACTGAAGCTTTCTTT. V usage is TRBV5-4 and J usage is TRBJ1-1, with unresolved D. CDR1 and CDR2 (germline): SGHNT, YYREEE (reference sequence). V was clipped by 1 base and J by 0 bases, with 16 bases between them. This CDR3 comprises 17 residues. The full variable domain, completed using reference TRBV5-4 and TRBJ1-1, is ETGVTQSPTHLIKTRGQQVTLRCSSQSGHNTVSWYQQALGQGPQFIFQYYREEENGRGNFPPRFSGLQFPNYSSELNVNALELDDSALYLCASSLIGTATMNTEAFFGQGTRLTVV.